These T cell receptor beta chains were read from a single sample in a study of blood T cells in healthy people across ages. Via MiXCR, TCRdb re-called the 5' RACE reads, giving one row per CDR3 protein. The sample shows some 800,000 distinct CDR3 sequences, 44% of them seen only once. The sequenced sample consisted of blood. These receptors all stem from a man aged 55 to 70 in good health. CDR3s include the opening cysteine and the closing phenylalanine or tryptophan. The D gene is left open where the match is weak. Expanded clones are given a class, and other clones once, few, many or no size at all.

v_call,clone_size,j_call,d_call,cdr3_nt,cdr3_aa
TRBV6-4,once,TRBJ2-6,-,TGTGCCAGCGCCAGGGACTCTGGGGCCGACGTCCTGACTTTC,CASARDSGADVLTF
TRBV12-5,-,TRBJ1-1,-,TGTGCTAGTGGTTTTCTCCCGAAGACGGCTGAGAACACTGAAGCTTTCTTT,CASGFLPKTAENTEAFF
TRBV29-1,few,TRBJ2-1,-,TGCAGCGTCTTCGGAACGTACAATGAGCAGTTCTTC,CSVFGTYNEQFF
TRBV6-1,few,TRBJ2-3,-,TGTGCCTCCTCCTACGAGGCTTTCCGCACAGATACGCAGTATTTT,CASSYEAFRTDTQYF
TRBV5-1,-,TRBJ2-6,-,TGCGCCAGCAGCCCCTCGGGCTCTGGGGCCAACGTCCTGACTTTC,CASSPSGSGANVLTF
TRBV20-1,few,TRBJ2-1,TRBD2,TGCAGTGCTAGAGATTGGTCTAGCGGGGGATCTACCAATGAGCAGTTCTTC,CSARDWSSGGSTNEQFF
TRBV12-3/TRBV12-4,few,TRBJ2-1,-,TGTGCCAGCAGTTATAGACAGGGAGGGTACAATGAGCAGTTCTTC,CASSYRQGGYNEQFF
TRBV4-3,few,TRBJ2-1,-,TGCGCCAGCAGCCAAGACGGGTTCCTCTACAATGAGCAGTTCTTC,CASSQDGFLYNEQFF
TRBV7-9,few,TRBJ1-2,TRBD1,TGTGCCAGCAGCCCACAGGGGATAGGTCTCCATGGCTACACCTTC,CASSPQGIGLHGYTF
TRBV7-9,-,TRBJ1-4,-,TGTGCCAGCAGTCTACAGGGATTAGGAGAAAAACTGTTTTTT,CASSLQGLGEKLFF
TRBV12-3/TRBV12-4,few,TRBJ1-1,-,TGTGCCAGCAGTTTGTTCGAGAACACTGAAGCTTTCTTT,CASSLFENTEAFF
TRBV20-1,-,TRBJ1-2,TRBD1,TGCAGTGCTAGACTCTATCCGACAGGGGGCTATGGCTACACCTTC,CSARLYPTGGYGYTF
TRBV28,-,TRBJ2-7,-,TGTGCCAGCAGTTTAACGGGCAGCCCCTCGGTCTACGAGCAGTACTTC,CASSLTGSPSVYEQYF
TRBV4-3,few,TRBJ2-4,-,TGCGCCAGCAGCCAAGATTTCACATCCAGGGGCATTCAGTACTTC,CASSQDFTSRGIQYF
TRBV7-2,many,TRBJ2-7,TRBD1,TGTGCCAGCAGCTTAAGGGGACAGGCGACCTACGAGCAGTACTTC,CASSLRGQATYEQYF
TRBV7-2,-,TRBJ2-5,TRBD1,TGTGCCAGCAGCTTAAACAGGGGGCGCGAGACCCAGTACTTC,CASSLNRGRETQYF
TRBV28,-,TRBJ1-5,-,TGTGCCAGCAGTTTTGCCCAGGGTAGTATTCAGCCCCAGCATTTT,CASSFAQGSIQPQHF
TRBV6-5,-,TRBJ1-2,-,TGTGCCAGCAGTAACCTACAGGGTGGCCATGGCTACACCTTC,CASSNLQGGHGYTF
TRBV3-1,few,TRBJ2-4,-,TGTGCCAGCAGCCAAACCGGGACTCAAAACATTCAGTACTTC,CASSQTGTQNIQYF
TRBV15,-,TRBJ2-7,TRBD1,TGTGCCACCAGCCTAGACAGGGCAACCTACGAGCAGTACTTC,CATSLDRATYEQYF
TRBV28,-,TRBJ2-1,TRBD1,TGTGCCAGCAGAGAAAGGACAGGGCACAATGAGCAGTTCTTC,CASRERTGHNEQFF
TRBV20-1,many,TRBJ2-7,-,TGCAGTGCGGGGCATTGGGACGAGCAGTACTTC,CSAGHWDEQYF
TRBV27,few,TRBJ2-1,TRBD1,TGTGCCAGCAGTTTTTGGGGGACAGATTACAATGAGCAGTTCTTC,CASSFWGTDYNEQFF
TRBV7-3,-,TRBJ1-4,-,TGTGCCAGCAGCTTAAGGGGCAGGGGAGCAATAGATGAAAAACTGTTTTTT,CASSLRGRGAIDEKLFF
TRBV7-2,once,TRBJ1-1,-,TGTGCCAGCAGACCACAGGGTGAGAACACTGAAGCTTTCTTT,CASRPQGENTEAFF
TRBV3-1,-,TRBJ2-7,-,TGTGCCAGCAGCCCCCTAGAGGGCTCCTACGAGCAGTACTTC,CASSPLEGSYEQYF
TRBV19,-,TRBJ2-6,-,TGTGCCAGTAGTATAGGCGCAGGGGCCCCTGAATCTGGGGCCAACGTCCTGACTTTC,CASSIGAGAPESGANVLTF
TRBV13,few,TRBJ2-4,TRBD2,TGTGCCAGCAGCTTAGGCCAACTTGCGGGGGGCAAAAACATTCAGTACTTC,CASSLGQLAGGKNIQYF
TRBV3-1,-,TRBJ1-6,-,TGTGCCAGCAGCCAAGATCTTACGGACAGAGGGTCACCCCTCCACTTT,CASSQDLTDRGSPLHF
TRBV7-2,-,TRBJ2-3,-,TGTGCCAGCAGCTTATCTCGCGGAGGGTCTACAGATACGCAGTATTTT,CASSLSRGGSTDTQYF
TRBV20-1,-,TRBJ1-6,-,TGCAGTGCTAGAGATCCGAGCAGCCGCTCCTATAATTCACCCCTCCACTTT,CSARDPSSRSYNSPLHF
TRBV28,-,TRBJ2-7,-,TGTGCCAGCAGTTCACCGGGAAATAATGATTACGAGCAGTACTTC,CASSSPGNNDYEQYF
TRBV20-1,many,TRBJ2-5,-,TGCAGTGCCACCGCGGCAACACAAGAGACCCAGTACTTC,CSATAATQETQYF
TRBV9,-,TRBJ2-7,-,TGTGCCAGCAGCGTAGCACCAGGCGGGGCCGAGCAGTACTTC,CASSVAPGGAEQYF
TRBV3-1,-,TRBJ2-6,TRBD1,TGTGCCAGCAGCGCAAGGTACGGACAGGGGGACTCTGGGGCCAACGTCCTGACTTTC,CASSARYGQGDSGANVLTF
TRBV18,-,TRBJ2-5,TRBD1,TGTGCCAGCTCACCATTCGCGAGCTCTGGGACAGGGTCGGGTCAGACCCAGTACTTC,CASSPFASSGTGSGQTQYF
TRBV7-2,many,TRBJ2-6,-,TGTGCCAGCAGCTTAGCAGGGGTGCTCTCTGGGGCCAACGTCCTGACTTTC,CASSLAGVLSGANVLTF
TRBV20-1,few,TRBJ2-5,-,TGCAGTGCTAATCCTCTCAGTGGGGCTCGGGAGACCCAGTACTTC,CSANPLSGARETQYF
TRBV12-3/TRBV12-4,-,TRBJ2-5,TRBD1,TGTGCCAGCAGTTTAATGGGACAGCAAGAGACCCAGTACTTC,CASSLMGQQETQYF
TRBV20-1,-,TRBJ2-5,-,TGCAGTGGTGGTCCTCGGGAAGAGACCCAGTACTTC,CSGGPREETQYF
TRBV5-1,-,TRBJ2-3,-,TGCGCCAGCAGCTTGGGGAAGGGCGACACAGATACGCAGTATTTT,CASSLGKGDTDTQYF
TRBV18,few,TRBJ2-1,-,TGTGCCAGCTCTCATACCAGTAATAAGCCCTTCAATGAGCAGTTCTTC,CASSHTSNKPFNEQFF
TRBV18,-,TRBJ2-7,-,TGTGCCAGCTCACCAGACCAGACCTCCTACGAGCAGTACTTC,CASSPDQTSYEQYF
TRBV7-8,-,TRBJ2-4,-,TGTGCCAGCAGCTTAGGACCAGCAGGGTTGAAAAACATTCAGTACTTC,CASSLGPAGLKNIQYF
TRBV5-1,many,TRBJ2-7,TRBD1,TGCGCCAGCAGCTGGGGGGACAGGGGCGAGCAGTACTTC,CASSWGDRGEQYF